A single sample gave rise to the 28 T cell receptor beta chains below, sequenced in a study of response to subunit inactivated influenza vaccine. TCRdb ran MiXCR on the RT-PCR reads and lists one entry per CDR3 protein. The sample shows 290,000 or so distinct CDR3 sequences, approximately 20% of them seen only once. The source material was PBMCs from blood, sampled less than 22 months after vaccination. The source of these receptors is a man aged 45 to 75 who received an inactivated influenza vaccine.

This clonotype occurred a few times. This chain links TRBV5-1 with TRBJ1-1; 7 nucleotides align to TRBD1. J gave up 2 bases and V 4 bases, and 5 bases lay outside the gene matches. The CDR3 runs to 14 residues. Germline lookup yields CDR1 SGHRS and CDR2 YFSETQ. For the CDR3, the DNA is TGCGCCAGCAGCGCGGGACAGCAAAACACTGAAGCTTTCTTT. Protein sequence: CASSAGQQNTEAFF. The whole variable domain, filled in from reference TRBV5-1 and TRBJ1-1, reads KAGVTQTPRYLIKTRGQQVTLSCSPISGHRSVSWYQQTPGQGLQFLFEYFSETQRNKGNFPGRFSGRQFSNSRSEMNVSTLELGDSALYLCASSAGQQNTEAFFGQGTRLTVV.

This clonotype was detected a few times. This rearrangement joins TRBV2 to TRBJ2-2, with a tentative D call TRBD2 (5 bases). V was shortened by 8 bases and J by 6 bases, with 19 bases between the two germline ends. CDR1 and CDR2 (germline): SNHLY, FYNNEI. The CDR3 contains 15 residues. The CDR3 DNA is TGTGCCAGCGATACGGAGGCGATGGGCGCCGGGGAGCTGTTTTTT. Translated, it gives CASDTEAMGAGELFF.

This clonotype was observed a handful of times. V is TRBV4-1 and J is TRBJ2-1; D is unresolved. Looked up from germline, CDR1 is MGHRA and CDR2 is YSYEKL. The length of the CDR3 is 12 residues. Trimming took off 1 base at V and 15 bases at J, with 13 bases between the two ends. The CDR3, as DNA: TGCGCCAGCAGCCAAGTTGGAGAGGTGCCGTTCTTC. Its protein product is CASSQVGEVPFF.

This clonotype was detected ten times or more. This chain uses TRBV18 with TRBJ2-1; D gene ambiguous. Germline CDR1 reads KGHSH; CDR2 reads LQKENI. The V end was cut by 2 bases, the J end by 9 bases, with 8 bases between. This CDR3 region has 12 residues. CDR3 sequence: CASSPTEIEQFF. CDR3 sequence (DNA): TGTGCCAGCTCACCAACGGAAATTGAGCAGTTCTTC.

This clonotype occurred a few times. The V and J genes are TRBV20-1 and TRBJ1-1; D is perhaps TRBD1 (5 bases). Germline-derived CDR1 and CDR2 are DFQATT and SNEGSKA (reference sequence). The V gene lost 0 bases and the J gene lost 5 bases, with 19 bases spanning the gap. This CDR3 spans 16 amino acids. DNA for the CDR3: TGCAGTGCTAGAGAGTTTTCGGGACCGCTAGGGACTGAAGCTTTCTTT. As protein: CSAREFSGPLGTEAFF.

The chain has TRBV6-2 or TRBV6-3 and TRBJ1-1; D remains ambiguous. The CDR3 is 14 amino acids. The germline V gene has CDR1 MNHEY and CDR2 SVGEGT. The V end lost 3 bases, the J end lost 4 bases, and 12 bases lay between the germline ends. The CDR3 DNA reads as TGTGCCAGCAGTTATGCGGTCGTGAGCACTGAAGCTTTCTTT. The encoded protein is CASSYAVVSTEAFF.

The chain joins TRBV20-1 to TRBJ2-7; no reliable D call. Trimming left V 1 base short and J 5 bases short, with 15 bases between. Germline V gene data show CDR1 as DFQATT and CDR2 as SNEGSKA (reference sequence). This CDR3 spans 14 amino acids. CDR3 residues: CSARGVTGLNEQYF. The CDR3 DNA reads TGCAGTGCTAGAGGGGTCACGGGCTTGAACGAGCAGTACTTC.

The rearrangement links TRBV10-3 to TRBJ2-2; the D is unclear. The CDR3 length is 11 residues. Germline CDR1 is ENHRY and CDR2 is SYGVKD. Trimming pared 7 bases from V and 7 bases from J, leaving 7 bases between. The CDR3 here is CAINPNGELFF. Written as DNA, the CDR3 is TGTGCCATCAATCCGAACGGGGAGCTGTTTTTT.

This clonotype was detected only a few times. The V gene is TRBV6-2 or TRBV6-3, the J gene TRBJ2-7; D is uncertain. The V end was cut by 0 bases, the J end by 5 bases, with 14 bases between. The CDR3 has 15 residues. Germline V gene lookup returns CDR1 MNHEY and CDR2 SVGEGT. CDR3 region: CASSYSKGPGHEQYF. In nucleotides, the CDR3 is TGTGCCAGCAGTTACTCGAAGGGCCCCGGCCACGAGCAGTACTTC.

This clonotype was found a few times. CDR3 region: CASSFRTGANGYTF. The DNA of the CDR3 is TGTGCCAGCAGTTTTAGGACAGGGGCGAATGGCTACACCTTC. V is TRBV28 and J is TRBJ1-2; 9 bases are shared with TRBD1. Germline V gene data show CDR1 as MDHEN and CDR2 as SYDVKM. The CDR3 consists of 14 residues. The J segment lost 6 bases and the V segment lost 3 bases, leaving 5 bases of the junction unmatched.

This clonotype was seen a few times. The rearrangement links TRBV5-1 to TRBJ2-2; D is possibly TRBD1 (6 bases). CDR1 is SGHRS and CDR2 is YFSETQ in the germline V gene. Deletions cut 0 bases from V and 6 bases from J, with 18 bases between. This CDR3 comprises 17 residues. The CDR3 region has the DNA TGCGCCAGCAGCTTGGCCGGGGACACCCGACGGGCCGGGGAGCTGTTTTTT. Amino acid sequence: CASSLAGDTRRAGELFF.

This clonotype was seen a few times. V usage is TRBV5-1 and J usage is TRBJ1-1; 7 nucleotides align to TRBD1. This CDR3 has 13 amino acids. J gave up 10 bases and V 5 bases, and 11 bases lay outside the gene matches. Germline loops: CDR1 SGHRS, CDR2 YFSETQ. The CDR3 DNA reads as TGCGCCAGCAGATCTACAGGGGATTCTGGAGCTTTCTTT. Protein product: CASRSTGDSGAFF. The full variable domain, in which reference TRBV5-1 and TRBJ1-1 provide the parts outside the CDR3, is KAGVTQTPRYLIKTRGQQVTLSCSPISGHRSVSWYQQTPGQGLQFLFEYFSETQRNKGNFPGRFSGRQFSNSRSEMNVSTLELGDSALYLCASRSTGDSGAFFGQGTRLTVV.

This clonotype was counted ten times or more. The chain joins TRBV27 to TRBJ1-2; 8 bases align to TRBD1. Germline V gene data show CDR1 as MNHEY and CDR2 as SMNVEV (reference sequence). With 5 bases clipped from V and 4 bases from J, the junction kept 12 bases outside the gene matches. CDR3 length: 16 residues. Here the CDR3 reads CASSPPDRVIGYGYTF. The CDR3 DNA is TGTGCCAGCAGTCCCCCGGACAGGGTCATTGGCTATGGCTACACCTTC.

The CDR3: CSVGDGYTF. The CDR3 DNA is TGCAGCGTCGGGGATGGCTACACCTTC. The chain is built from TRBV29-1 and TRBJ1-2; no clear D. Trimming cost V 6 bases and J 6 bases, with 5 bases left between them. CDR1 SQVTM and CDR2 ANQGSEA come from the germline V gene. This CDR3 has 9 amino acids.

The genes are TRBV5-1 and TRBJ1-2, with D possibly being TRBD1 (6 bases). The CDR3 consists of 13 residues. The germline V gene has CDR1 SGHRS and CDR2 YFSETQ. Trimming left V 1 base short and J 6 bases short, with 10 bases between. In DNA form, the CDR3 reads TGCGCCAGCAGCTTGTACAGGGAGGATGGCTACACCTTC. It specifies CASSLYREDGYTF.

This clonotype has just a few counts. The chain uses TRBV5-1 and TRBJ2-5; 8 bases map to TRBD1. The CDR3 spans 18 residues. J gave up 5 bases and V 2 bases, and 17 bases lay outside the gene matches. From germline, CDR1 is SGHRS and CDR2 YFSETQ. The CDR3 region has the DNA TGCGCCAGCAGCTTCGGCCTAGGACAGGGCAGACGAAGGGAGACCCAGTACTTC. It yields the protein CASSFGLGQGRRRETQYF.

The rearrangement joins TRBV6-2 or TRBV6-3 to TRBJ1-5; 7 nucleotides match TRBD1. The V gene's germline CDR1 is MNHEY and CDR2 SVGEGT. V dropped 5 bases and J dropped 5; count of bases not matched to a gene: 15. The CDR3 has 17 residues. DNA of the CDR3: TGTGCCAGCAGTGAGGGCGTGACAGGGATGGGTCATCAGCCCCAGCATTTT. This translates into CASSEGVTGMGHQPQHF.

This clonotype has more than one count but fewer than ten. V and J are TRBV2 and TRBJ1-5; D is uncertain. Germline CDR1 SNHLY, CDR2 FYNNEI. Trimming pared 6 bases from V and 4 bases from J, leaving 13 bases between. This CDR3 region has 14 residues. The DNA for the CDR3 is TGTGCCAGCAGCAGAACCGGGCTAAATCAGCCCCAGCATTTT. Residues: CASSRTGLNQPQHF.

The chain couples TRBV6-1 to TRBJ2-3, with 7 bases that match TRBD2. V gave up 6 bases and J gave up 1 base; unmatched junction bases: 7. This CDR3 is built from 15 residues. Germline V lookup: CDR1 MNHNS, CDR2 SASEGT. CDR3: CASRASGSRTDTQYF. In DNA, the CDR3 is TGTGCCAGCAGGGCTAGCGGTTCCCGCACAGATACGCAGTATTTT.

This clonotype was counted ten times or more. This rearrangement joins TRBV12-3 or TRBV12-4 to TRBJ2-1; TRBD1 matches 7 bases. The CDR3 has 15 amino acids. V lost 6 bases, J lost 2 bases, and 7 bases stayed unmatched. CDR3 residues: CASRGEGGAYNEQFF. CDR3 bases: TGTGCCAGCAGGGGGGAAGGGGGCGCCTACAATGAGCAGTTCTTC.

This sequence joins TRBV6-5 and TRBJ2-3; D may be TRBD1 (5 bases). Germline CDR1 reads MNHEY; CDR2 reads SVGAGI. V gave up 2 bases and J gave up 5 bases, with 5 bases separating them. This CDR3 region has 12 residues. The CDR3 sequence is CASSYRGDTQYF. The CDR3 DNA reads TGTGCCAGCAGTTACAGGGGAGATACGCAGTATTTT.

This clonotype was counted a few times. CDR3: CASSPSATTAGNTIYF. DNA of the CDR3: TGTGCCAGCTCACCATCTGCGACGACGGCTGGAAACACCATATATTTT. The chain is built from TRBV18 and TRBJ1-3; D is undetermined. Germline loops: CDR1 KGHSH, CDR2 LQKENI. V was trimmed by 2 bases and J by 2 bases, leaving 13 bases between them. The CDR3 is 16 residues long.

This clonotype was counted between two and nine times. The chain links TRBV12-3 or TRBV12-4 to TRBJ1-5; D is uncertain. Deletions cut 4 bases from V and 4 bases from J, with 8 bases between. The CDR3 spans 13 residues. In nucleotides, the CDR3 is TGTGCCAGCAGTTATAGGGAAAATCAGCCCCAGCATTTT. This codes for CASSYRENQPQHF.

The chain has TRBV20-1 and TRBJ1-4; no clear D. Germline V lookup: CDR1 DFQATT, CDR2 SNEGSKA (reference sequence). V was clipped by 1 base and J by 3 bases, with 9 bases between them. This CDR3 contains 14 residues. CDR3 nucleotides: TGCAGTGCTAGAGTTGTCGGGCCTAATGAAAAACTGTTTTTT. It is translated as CSARVVGPNEKLFF.

The V call is TRBV6-1, the J call TRBJ2-3; the match to TRBD2 covers 9 bases. The V segment lost 6 bases and the J segment 1 base; nucleotides outside the gene matches: 8. From germline, CDR1 is MNHNS and CDR2 SASEGT. The CDR3 extends over 16 amino acids. CDR3 sequence reads: CASRPLGGGGTDTQYF. DNA for the CDR3: TGTGCCAGCAGACCGCTAGGCGGGGGGGGCACAGATACGCAGTATTTT.

This clonotype was counted ten times or more. This chain uses TRBV7-2 with TRBJ1-2, with 7 bases fitting TRBD1. The germline CDR1 and CDR2 sequences are SGHTA and FQGNSA. The CDR3 is made up of 16 amino acids. With V trimmed by 5 bases and J by 1 base, 10 bases remained unmatched. CDR3 nucleotide sequence: TGTGCCAGCAGCCCACAACAGGGGCTTAATAACTATGGCTACACCTTC. It codes for CASSPQQGLNNYGYTF.

There are a few counts of this clonotype. This sequence joins TRBV10-3 and TRBJ1-6, with D possibly TRBD1 on 6 matching bases. Trimming stripped 2 bases from V and 8 bases from J, with 10 bases between. This CDR3 is built from 14 residues. CDR1 ENHRY and CDR2 SYGVKD come from the germline V gene. The DNA for the CDR3 is TGTGCCATCAGTGAGGGACAGTCCGATTCACCCCTCCACTTT. This encodes CAISEGQSDSPLHF.

The chain recombines TRBV7-2 with TRBJ2-3; no reliable D call. The CDR3 has 13 residues. Trimming took off 5 bases at V and 1 base at J, with 7 bases between the two ends. The germline CDR1 and CDR2 sequences are SGHTA and FQGNSA. DNA of the CDR3: TGTGCCAGCAGCCCCATGGGCACAGATACGCAGTATTTT. Translated, it gives CASSPMGTDTQYF.